The count of the clone carrying this T cell receptor (beta chain) is one. Its target is not known. The protocol was immunoSEQ multiplex PCR, while the TCRdb copy is restricted to in-frame clones and leaves out a portion. The sample includes over 50,000 clones, approximately 89% of them seen just once. The CDR3 consists of 13 residues. V shed 4 bases and J shed 4 bases, with 8 bases lying between them. The germline CDR1 and CDR2 sequences are LGHDT and YNNKEL (reference sequence). These data originate in a study of T cell responses to AZD1222 COVID-19 vaccine. Overall study findings and caveats: Compared with day 0, the breadth and depth of the Spike-specific TCR repertoire rose significantly after two doses of AZD1222. Close to half of all spike-specific TCRs reportedly target regions of the variants that are unmutated. All repertoire sampling was performed exclusively after the peak T cell response.

Here the sequenced sample was peripheral blood, taken on day 0 of AZD1222 vaccination. The chain couples TRBV3-1 (or the pseudogene TRBV3-2) to TRBJ1-5; D remains ambiguous. The receptor was isolated from an adult in good health. Here the CDR3 reads CASSPPGNQPQHF. CDR3 in DNA: TGTGCCAGCAGCCCGCCGGGGAATCAGCCCCAGCATTTT.